The 2 T cell receptor beta chains given below trace back to one sample, sequenced in a study of blood T cell repertoires in COVID-19. The method was immunoSEQ multiplex PCR; TCRdb's version includes in-frame clones alone and lacks a portion of them. The repertoire holds some 260,000 clones, with more than 75% as singletons. What was sequenced was peripheral blood. The receptors come from a middle-aged woman who had recovered from COVID-19.

This clone occurred once. The rearrangement uses TRBV7-9 and TRBJ1-1; no reliable D call. V lost 4 bases, J lost 5 bases, and 8 bases lay in between. Germline CDR1 reads SEHNR; CDR2 reads FQNEAQ (reference sequence). CDR3 length equals 12 residues. The CDR3 sequence: CASSSRVTEAFF. The CDR3 DNA sequence: TGTGCCAGCAGCTCCCGGGTGACTGAAGCTTTCTTT.

CDR3 nucleotide sequence: TGTGCCAGCACCCAGGACAGGGGGATCTATGGCTACACCTTC. Protein: CASTQDRGIYGYTF. The V gene is TRBV5-4, the J gene TRBJ1-2; 10 nucleotides agree with TRBD1. Germline-derived CDR1 and CDR2 are SGHNT and YYREEE (reference sequence). V gave up 6 bases and J gave up 4 bases; unmatched junction bases: 6. The CDR3 sequence is 14 residues long.